Below are 28 T cell receptor beta chains sequenced from a single sample in a study of T cell changes during pregnancy in multiple sclerosis. Data came from immunoSEQ multiplex PCR; TCRdb stores just in-frame clones and leaves some out. Among roughly 100,000 clones listed, roughly nine tenths were seen once. Material: peripheral blood, obtained after pregnancy. The receptors stem from a female donor with multiple sclerosis, enrolled in a pregnancy study.

The rearrangement links TRBV6-1 to TRBJ2-6; D perhaps matches TRBD1 (5 bases). CDR1 is MNHNS, CDR2 SASEGT, per germline. The CDR3 consists of 14 residues. Trimming took 4 bases from V and 8 from J, leaving 12 bases between them. The CDR3 loop is CASSVSTEPNVLTF. Here the CDR3 DNA reads TGTGCCAGCAGTGTTTCGACAGAACCCAACGTCCTGACTTTC.

This chain joins TRBV2 and TRBJ2-4; TRBD2 is a possible D gene (6 bases). V gave up 2 bases and J gave up 4 bases, with 12 bases separating them. This CDR3 has 15 amino acids. Germline CDR1 SNHLY, CDR2 FYNNEI. As DNA, the CDR3 is TGTGCCAGCAGTGAAAGGAGTCTAGCGAAAAACATTCAGTACTTC. Protein sequence: CASSERSLAKNIQYF.

The chain joins TRBV28 to TRBJ2-7; perhaps TRBD2 as D (6 bases). V was shortened by 8 bases and J by 4 bases, with 9 bases between the two germline ends. Per germline, CDR1 MDHEN and CDR2 SYDVKM. There are 11 residues in the CDR3. The CDR3: CASRAGYEQYF. CDR3 bases: TGTGCCAGCCGGGCGGGGTACGAGCAGTACTTC.

V is TRBV9 and J is TRBJ2-2; D not certain. Trimming took off 7 bases at V and 5 bases at J, with 18 bases between the two ends. Germline CDR1 SGDLS, CDR2 YYNGEE. The CDR3 has 15 amino acids. The CDR3 sequence: CASGLVASITGELFF. CDR3 DNA sequence: TGTGCCAGCGGGTTGGTGGCTAGTATTACCGGGGAGCTGTTTTTT.

This CDR3 reads CASSYLAMNTEAFF. The CDR3 coding sequence is TGTGCCAGCAGTTATTTAGCAATGAACACTGAAGCTTTCTTT. This chain uses TRBV6-6 with TRBJ1-1; D uncertain. In germline, CDR1 is MNHNY, CDR2 SVGAGI (reference sequence). This CDR3 region has 14 residues. V gave up 3 bases and J gave up 0 bases, with 8 bases separating them.

The chain links TRBV5-4 to TRBJ1-3; the match to TRBD1 covers 10 bases. After removal of 4 bases from V and 2 bases from J, the junction contained 3 bases not matched to a gene. CDR1 SGHNT and CDR2 YYREEE come from the germline V gene (reference sequence). The CDR3 covers 15 residues. CDR3 residues: CASSQDRGTGNTIYF. CDR3 bases: TGTGCCAGCAGCCAGGACAGGGGGACTGGAAACACCATATATTTT.

The chain has TRBV4-3 and TRBJ2-2, with D possibly being TRBD2 (5 bases). CDR3 length equals 17 residues. In germline, CDR1 is LGHNA, CDR2 YSLEER. The V and J ends lost 0 bases and 1 base respectively, with 12 bases between them. CDR3 bases: TGCGCCAGCAGCCAAGATGGTGCGGGCTGGAACACCGGGGAGCTGTTTTTT. Translating gives CASSQDGAGWNTGELFF.

The chain links TRBV7-2 to TRBJ2-1; 13 bases line up with TRBD2. The germline V gene encodes CDR1 SGHTA and CDR2 FQGNSA. V shed 5 bases and J 6 bases; nucleotides not matched to a gene: 4. The CDR3 has 15 amino acids. The CDR3: CASSPLAGGSNEQFF. The CDR3 nucleotides read TGTGCCAGCAGCCCACTAGCGGGAGGGAGCAATGAGCAGTTCTTC.

CDR3 sequence: CASSPRTVHHEQYF. The CDR3 DNA sequence: TGTGCCAGCAGTCCTAGGACAGTTCACCACGAGCAGTACTTC. The chain carries TRBV6-5 and TRBJ2-7; D is perhaps TRBD1 (6 bases). Germline CDR1 is MNHEY and CDR2 is SVGAGI. Deletions cut 5 bases from V and 5 bases from J, with 16 bases between. This CDR3 contains 14 residues.

V gene TRBV2 combines with J gene TRBJ2-2; weak D call: TRBD2 (5 bases). In germline, CDR1 is SNHLY, CDR2 FYNNEI. The ends were cut back, 2 bases at V and 3 bases at J, with 10 bases in the middle. CDR3 length: 15 amino acids. CDR3 sequence: CASSENPGYTGELFF. The CDR3 DNA follows: TGTGCCAGCAGTGAAAACCCGGGGTACACCGGGGAGCTGTTTTTT.

The rearrangement joins TRBV5-4 to TRBJ2-3; 9 bases fit TRBD1. This CDR3 comprises 17 residues. CDR1 is SGHNT, CDR2 YYREEE, per germline (reference sequence). The J segment lost 0 bases and the V segment lost 2 bases, leaving 7 bases of the junction unmatched. DNA of the CDR3: TGTGCCAGCAGCTTCCGGTTGACAGGGGGGAGCACAGATACGCAGTATTTT. Amino acid sequence: CASSFRLTGGSTDTQYF.

This chain uses TRBV5-1 with TRBJ2-4, with D tentatively TRBD2 (6 bases). Trimming stripped 4 bases from V and 4 bases from J, with 12 bases between. The CDR3 consists of 14 residues. Germline lookup yields CDR1 SGHRS and CDR2 YFSETQ. CDR3 nucleotides: TGCGCCAGCAGCCCGGGCGGGGCAAAAAACATTCAGTACTTC. It translates to CASSPGGAKNIQYF.

The chain carries TRBV27 and TRBJ1-2, with a weak D call TRBD1 (6 bases). This CDR3 region has 14 residues. V shed 5 bases and J shed 2 bases, with 12 bases lying between them. From germline, CDR1 is MNHEY and CDR2 SMNVEV (reference sequence). In nucleotides, the CDR3 is TGTGCCAGCAGTCGCCGAACAGGGAACTATGGCTACACCTTC. Translating it yields CASSRRTGNYGYTF.

The J gene is TRBJ2-1, the V gene TRBV13; TRBD1 is a possible D gene (6 bases). Trimming took 0 bases from V and 5 from J, leaving 11 bases between them. Germline assignment: CDR1 PRHDT and CDR2 FYEKMQ (reference sequence). The CDR3 is 15 amino acids. The CDR3 is CASSLGRGPHNEQFF. CDR3 coding DNA: TGTGCCAGCAGCTTAGGCAGGGGCCCTCACAATGAGCAGTTCTTC.

About this clone: Additional DNA sequences in this sample encode the identical CDR3. V and J are TRBV2 and TRBJ2-5, with 9 bases identical to TRBD1. The CDR3 has 15 residues. Unmatched junction bases numbered 12, after V lost 8 bases and J lost 5 bases. Germline loops: CDR1 SNHLY, CDR2 FYNNEI. This CDR3 reads CASPRDRGVRETQYF. The CDR3 nucleotides read TGTGCCAGCCCCCGAGACAGGGGGGTTAGGGAGACCCAGTACTTC.

The chain carries TRBV18 and TRBJ2-5, with 7 bases aligning to TRBD2. Germline CDR1 and CDR2: KGHSH and LQKENI. The J segment lost 5 bases and the V segment lost 3 bases, leaving 12 bases of the junction unmatched. This CDR3 contains 16 residues. The CDR3 DNA reads as TGTGCCAGCTCACCCGGGACTGGCGGGAGCGGGGAGACCCAGTACTTC. It codes for CASSPGTGGSGETQYF.

This chain links TRBV11-2 with TRBJ2-6; D gene ambiguous. This CDR3 spans 16 amino acids. V was shortened by 4 bases and J by 1 base, with 11 bases between the two germline ends. Germline CDR1 is SGHAT and CDR2 is FQNNGV. The CDR3 region has the DNA TGTGCCAGCAGCTCCATTTCGGGTTCTGGGGCCAACGTCCTGACTTTC. Protein sequence: CASSSISGSGANVLTF.

The CDR3 spells CASSLAFRGYGYTF. CDR3 DNA sequence: TGTGCCAGCAGCTTAGCGTTTAGGGGGTATGGCTACACCTTC. This sequence joins TRBV7-2 and TRBJ1-2; perhaps TRBD1 as D (6 bases). This CDR3 is 14 amino acids long. From germline, CDR1 is SGHTA and CDR2 FQGNSA. The germline V and J ends were trimmed by 0 bases and 5 bases, with 10 bases remaining between them.

V is TRBV7-3 and J is TRBJ2-1; the match to TRBD2 covers 12 bases. Germline assignment: CDR1 SGHTA and CDR2 FQGTGA. This CDR3 has 20 residues. Losses at the gene ends were 1 base for V and 2 bases for J; bases not matched to a gene: 12. The CDR3, as DNA: TGTGCCAGCAGCTTAAACCCCCCCCAACTAGCGGGAGGCACCTACAATGAGCAGTTCTTC. Residues: CASSLNPPQLAGGTYNEQFF.

The V gene is TRBV4-1, the J gene TRBJ1-1, with 12 bases lining up with TRBD1. The junction had 7 bases not matched to a gene; V was cut back by 1 base and J by 10 bases. CDR1 and CDR2 (germline): MGHRA, YSYEKL. The CDR3 contains 15 residues. The CDR3 protein is CASSQGPGQGAGAFF. CDR3 sequence (DNA): TGCGCCAGCAGCCAAGGCCCGGGACAGGGGGCAGGAGCTTTCTTT.

This clone has just one count. The same CDR3 can be traced to other DNA sequences in this sample. J is TRBJ1-3 and V is TRBV5-1; no reliable D call. This CDR3 region has 15 residues. The V end was cut by 0 bases, the J end by 0 bases, with 7 bases between. Germline-derived CDR1 and CDR2 are SGHRS and YFSETQ. The CDR3: CASSLVTSSGNTIYF. CDR3 DNA: TGCGCCAGCAGCTTGGTAACCAGCTCTGGAAACACCATATATTTT.

V and J are TRBV11-2 and TRBJ2-1, with a tentative D call TRBD2 (6 bases). V gave up 3 bases and J gave up 2 bases, with 11 bases separating them. The CDR3 runs 15 residues. Germline CDR1 SGHAT, CDR2 FQNNGV. The DNA for the CDR3 is TGTGCCAGCAGCTTTAGTCGGGGGACCTACAATGAGCAGTTCTTC. The encoded protein is CASSFSRGTYNEQFF.

The chain is built from TRBV7-9 and TRBJ1-3; no clear D. Trimming pared 3 bases from V and 4 bases from J, leaving 7 bases between. Germline CDR1 is SEHNR and CDR2 is FQNEAQ (reference sequence). This CDR3 region has 13 residues. The chain's CDR3 is CASSLLVGNTIYF. The DNA of the CDR3 is TGTGCCAGCAGCTTGCTAGTCGGAAACACCATATATTTT.

V and J are TRBV2 and TRBJ1-2, with TRBD1 identical over 9 bases. The V gene's germline CDR1 is SNHLY and CDR2 FYNNEI. The CDR3 spans 15 residues. J gave up 4 bases and V 5 bases, and 8 bases lay outside the gene matches. The CDR3 nucleotides read TGTGCCAGCAGTTCTCGGACAGGGGCGGCCTATGGCTACACCTTC. This encodes CASSSRTGAAYGYTF.

V and J are TRBV6-1 and TRBJ1-6, with 8 bases that match TRBD1. Trimming removed 4 bases from V and 8 bases from J; junction bases left unmatched: 7. CDR3 length equals 15 residues. CDR1 MNHNS and CDR2 SASEGT come from the germline V gene. CDR3 residues: CASSGSGQGDSPLHF. For the CDR3, the DNA is TGTGCCAGCAGTGGGTCCGGACAGGGAGATTCACCCCTCCACTTT.

V is TRBV4-1 and J is TRBJ1-5, with 10 nucleotides matching TRBD1. This CDR3 region has 15 residues. Germline V gene sequence: CDR1 MGHRA, CDR2 YSYEKL. The trim removed 1 base at V and 6 bases at J, leaving 3 bases unmatched. CDR3 nucleotides: TGCGCCAGCAGCCAAGCGACAGGGGGCTTTCAGCCCCAGCATTTT. Translated, it gives CASSQATGGFQPQHF.

The chain has TRBV7-2 and TRBJ1-5; D is possibly TRBD1 (5 bases). The CDR3 length is 17 residues. Trimming removed 2 bases from V and 0 bases from J, with 14 bases in between. CDR1 is SGHTA and CDR2 is FQGNSA in the germline V gene. For the CDR3, the DNA is TGTGCCAGCAGCTTAACCCCTGACAGAAATAGCAATCAGCCCCAGCATTTT. Its translation is CASSLTPDRNSNQPQHF.

The genes are TRBV27 and TRBJ1-1; 7 bases are shared with TRBD1. J was trimmed by 8 bases and V by 8 bases; bases with no gene match: 14. The CDR3 contains 14 residues. Germline V gene data show CDR1 as MNHEY and CDR2 as SMNVEV (reference sequence). The CDR3 protein is CASSDGTELIEAFF. CDR3 bases: TGTGCCAGCTCAGACGGGACAGAGCTTATAGAAGCTTTCTTT.